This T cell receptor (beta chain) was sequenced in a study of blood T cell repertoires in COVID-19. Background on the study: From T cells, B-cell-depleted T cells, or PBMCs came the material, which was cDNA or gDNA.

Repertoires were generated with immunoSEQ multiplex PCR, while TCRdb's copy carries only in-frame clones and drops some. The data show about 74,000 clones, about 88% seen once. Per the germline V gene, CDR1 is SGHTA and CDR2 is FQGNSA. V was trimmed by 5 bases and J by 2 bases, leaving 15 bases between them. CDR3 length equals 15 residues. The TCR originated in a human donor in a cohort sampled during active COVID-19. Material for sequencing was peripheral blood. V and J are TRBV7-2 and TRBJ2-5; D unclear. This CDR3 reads CASSPQVGEQETQYF. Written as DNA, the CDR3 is TGTGCCAGCAGCCCCCAGGTGGGCGAACAAGAGACCCAGTACTTC.